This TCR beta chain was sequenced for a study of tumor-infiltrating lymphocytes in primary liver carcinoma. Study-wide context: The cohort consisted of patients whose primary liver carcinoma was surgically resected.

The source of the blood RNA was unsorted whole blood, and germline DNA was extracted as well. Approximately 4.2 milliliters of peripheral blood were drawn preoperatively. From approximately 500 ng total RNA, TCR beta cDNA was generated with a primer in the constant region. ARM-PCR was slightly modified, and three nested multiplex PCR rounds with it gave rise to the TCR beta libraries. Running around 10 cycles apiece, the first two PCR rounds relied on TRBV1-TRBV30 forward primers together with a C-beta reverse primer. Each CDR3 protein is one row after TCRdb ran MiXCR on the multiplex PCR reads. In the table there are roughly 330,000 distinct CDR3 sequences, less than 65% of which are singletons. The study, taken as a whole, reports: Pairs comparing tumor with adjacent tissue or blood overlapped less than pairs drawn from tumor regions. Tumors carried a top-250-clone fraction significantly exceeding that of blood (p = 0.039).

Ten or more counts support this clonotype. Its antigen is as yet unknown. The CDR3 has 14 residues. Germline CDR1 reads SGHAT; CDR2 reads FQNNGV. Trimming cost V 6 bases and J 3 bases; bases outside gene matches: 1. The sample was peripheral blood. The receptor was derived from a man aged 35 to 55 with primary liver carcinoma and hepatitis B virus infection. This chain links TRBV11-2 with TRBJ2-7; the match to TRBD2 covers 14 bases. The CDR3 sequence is CASRGTSGSYEQYF. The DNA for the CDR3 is TGTGCCAGCAGAGGGACTAGCGGGAGCTACGAGCAGTACTTC.